One and the same sample provided the 30 T cell receptor beta chains below, sequenced in a study of blood T cell repertoires in COVID-19. Generated by immunoSEQ multiplex PCR, the TCRdb table keeps only in-frame clones and is missing some. The profile shows 60,000 to 90,000 clones, roughly 89% of them singletons. The sample was peripheral blood. The receptor source for this set is a woman older than 75 with active or convalescent COVID-19.

The chain couples TRBV5-1 to TRBJ2-7; D might be TRBD2 (6 bases). This CDR3 has 16 amino acids. The germline V gene has CDR1 SGHRS and CDR2 YFSETQ. V shed 0 bases and J shed 2 bases, with 15 bases lying between them. The CDR3 loop is CASSLARGTVPYEQYF. CDR3 DNA sequence: TGCGCCAGCAGCTTGGCCCGGGGGACGGTCCCCTACGAGCAGTACTTC.

The J gene is TRBJ2-7, the V gene TRBV14; perhaps TRBD1 as D (5 bases). Trimming shortened V by 4 bases and J by 6 bases, and 13 bases separated the two germline ends. Germline V lookup: CDR1 SGHDN, CDR2 FVKESK. The CDR3 consists of 13 residues. As DNA, the CDR3 is TGTGCCAGCAGCCCGACAGTTCTTGGCGAGCAGTACTTC. Amino acid sequence: CASSPTVLGEQYF.

The chain carries TRBV11-2 and TRBJ2-1, with 12 bases identical to TRBD2. V was clipped by 5 bases and J by 14 bases; unmatched bases: 13. CDR3 length: 15 amino acids. In germline, CDR1 is SGHAT, CDR2 FQNNGV. Written as DNA, the CDR3 is TGTGCCAGCAGCCCGGGACTAGCGGGCCAAGGGGGAAAGTTCTTC. The encoded protein is CASSPGLAGQGGKFF.

The CDR3 sequence: CATSDLQFPGRNEQYF. The CDR3, as DNA: TGTGCCACCAGTGATTTGCAGTTCCCAGGGAGGAACGAGCAGTACTTC. This chain joins TRBV24-1 and TRBJ2-7, with D maybe TRBD2 (6 bases). Between the trimmed V and J ends, which lost 0 bases and 5 bases, there was a span of 16 bases. The CDR3 loop spans 16 amino acids. The germline gives CDR1 KGHDR, CDR2 SFDVKD.

This sequence joins TRBV28 and TRBJ2-7, with TRBD2 identical over 10 bases. Germline CDR1 is MDHEN and CDR2 is SYDVKM. The V and J ends lost 3 bases and 0 bases, in that order; junction bases with no gene match: 8. The CDR3 has 17 amino acids. CDR3 sequence (DNA): TGTGCCAGCAGTTTCGGATCCGCTAGCGGGAGCTCCTACGAGCAGTACTTC. This sequence encodes CASSFGSASGSSYEQYF.

This chain links TRBV4-2 with TRBJ1-1; D is ambiguous. This CDR3 has 16 amino acids. CDR1 and CDR2 from the germline V gene are LGHNA and YNFKEQ. V lost 4 bases and J 6 bases, leaving 21 bases between the germline ends. CDR3 coding DNA: TGTGCCAGCAGCCTGAGCCTCGATACTCCAAACTCTGAAGCTTTCTTT. Protein sequence: CASSLSLDTPNSEAFF.

The rearrangement joins TRBV23-1 to TRBJ1-5; 7 bases fit TRBD1. TRBV23-1 is an open reading frame whose function is uncertain. The CDR3 is 16 residues long. Germline trimming cut 3 bases from V and 5 bases from J; bases unmatched to any gene: 10. The CDR3, as DNA: TGCGCCAGCAGTCAGGACGGGACAGCTTTGGATCAGCCCCAGCATTTT. Protein product: CASSQDGTALDQPQHF.

The chain is built from TRBV7-8 and TRBJ2-5, with D maybe TRBD2 (6 bases). CDR1 is SGHVS, CDR2 FQNEAQ, per germline. V dropped 1 base and J dropped 1 base, with 10 bases sitting between them. This CDR3 spans 15 amino acids. This chain's CDR3 is CASSLVLAVQETQYF. In DNA, the CDR3 is TGTGCCAGCAGCTTAGTATTAGCGGTCCAAGAGACCCAGTACTTC.

The genes are TRBV7-2 and TRBJ2-3; 16 nucleotides match TRBD2. The germline V gene encodes CDR1 SGHTA and CDR2 FQGNSA. The CDR3 totals 18 residues. V shed 5 bases, J shed 0 bases, and the junction held 5 bases outside the gene matches. The CDR3 nucleotides read TGTGCCAGCAGCCTCGGGACTAGCGGGAGGGCCAGCACAGATACGCAGTATTTT. Protein product: CASSLGTSGRASTDTQYF.

This clone was observed once. The chain combines TRBV7-8 with TRBJ1-6; a weak D match, TRBD1 (5 bases). The CDR3 sequence is 15 residues long. Trimming stripped 0 bases from V and 9 bases from J, with 12 bases between. CDR1 and CDR2 from the germline V gene are SGHVS and FQNEAQ. The CDR3: CASSLASGGGSPLHF. DNA for the CDR3: TGTGCCAGCAGCTTAGCCTCCGGGGGTGGTTCACCCCTCCACTTT.

The chain uses TRBV19 and TRBJ1-2, with TRBD1 as a possible D gene (6 bases). Germline V gene sequence: CDR1 LNHDA, CDR2 SQIVND (reference sequence). The length of the CDR3 is 15 residues. V lost 5 bases and J 3 bases, leaving 16 bases between the germline ends. The CDR3 sequence: CASSSAGALYYGYTF. As DNA, the CDR3 is TGTGCCAGTAGTTCCGCGGGGGCTCTTTACTATGGCTACACCTTC.

The chain employs TRBV9 and TRBJ1-1, with D possibly matching TRBD1 (6 bases). The CDR3 covers 15 residues. V was cut by 4 bases and J by 0 bases, with 13 bases left in between. The V gene's germline CDR1 is SGDLS and CDR2 YYNGEE. The CDR3 region has the DNA TGTGCCAGCAGCCCCGGCAGACAGGTGAACACTGAAGCTTTCTTT. It encodes CASSPGRQVNTEAFF.

The genes are TRBV4-1 and TRBJ1-2; no definite D call. Germline CDR1 and CDR2: MGHRA and YSYEKL. The CDR3 extends over 14 amino acids. V was trimmed by 0 bases and J by 4 bases, leaving 9 bases between them. The CDR3 nucleotides read TGCGCCAGCAGCCAAGACAGGCAGGCCTATGGCTACACCTTC. Its translation is CASSQDRQAYGYTF.

A single count supports this clone. This chain joins TRBV12-2 and TRBJ2-7; TRBD2, the table's D call, lacks a check against the DNA. TRBV12-2 is recorded as a pseudogene. CDR3 size: 15 residues. The CDR3, as DNA: TGTGCAAGTCGCTTAGCTGACCCCGGAGTATACGAGCAGTACTTC. It codes for CASRLADPGVYEQYF.

V and J are TRBV4-3 and TRBJ1-1; D gene ambiguous. This CDR3 is 14 amino acids long. V gave up 0 bases and J gave up 5 bases, with 10 bases separating them. The V gene's germline CDR1 is LGHNA and CDR2 YSLEER. The CDR3 here is CASSQDPVKTEAFF. CDR3 coding DNA: TGCGCCAGCAGCCAAGATCCGGTCAAGACTGAAGCTTTCTTT.

The rearrangement joins TRBV5-5 to TRBJ2-1; D gene ambiguous. Deletions cut 0 bases from V and 6 bases from J, with 16 bases between. The CDR3 totals 16 residues. Germline CDR1 reads SGHKS; CDR2 reads YYEKEE (reference sequence). CDR3 in DNA: TGTGCCAGCAGCTTGGCTGTCAGCGCGATCGCCAATGAGCAGTTCTTC. Translated, it gives CASSLAVSAIANEQFF.

This chain links TRBV28 with TRBJ2-2; the match to TRBD1 covers 8 bases. The germline gives CDR1 MDHEN, CDR2 SYDVKM. The CDR3 consists of 14 residues. Germline trimming cut 6 bases from V and 4 bases from J; bases unmatched to any gene: 4. CDR3 protein: CASRTGAPTGELFF. CDR3 coding DNA: TGTGCCAGCAGGACAGGGGCCCCCACCGGGGAGCTGTTTTTT.

The V and J genes are TRBV6-5 and TRBJ1-6; D call uncertain. The germline V gene has CDR1 MNHEY and CDR2 SVGAGI. V was shortened by 6 bases and J by 6 bases, with 15 bases between the two germline ends. The CDR3 totals 15 residues. The CDR3 loop reads CASSRVTTSNSPLHF. CDR3 in DNA: TGTGCCAGCAGCCGGGTCACAACGAGTAATTCACCCCTCCACTTT.

The rearrangement joins TRBV4-2 to TRBJ2-5; 13 positions match TRBD2. Germline V lookup: CDR1 LGHNA, CDR2 YNFKEQ. J gave up 2 bases and V 4 bases, and 4 bases lay outside the gene matches. This CDR3 has 16 residues. CDR3 bases: TGTGCCAGCAGCCGCGGGACTAGCGGGAATCAAGAGACCCAGTACTTC. Its protein is CASSRGTSGNQETQYF.

The chain joins TRBV5-1 to TRBJ1-1; TRBD1 might be the D (5 bases). Deletions cut 2 bases from V and 1 base from J, with 9 bases between. This CDR3 has 14 amino acids. The germline V gene has CDR1 SGHRS and CDR2 YFSETQ. The CDR3 here is CASSFQGGNTEAFF. As DNA, the CDR3 is TGCGCCAGCAGCTTCCAGGGAGGGAACACTGAAGCTTTCTTT.

The chain couples TRBV6-5 to TRBJ2-7; 10 bases fit TRBD1. Germline loops: CDR1 MNHEY, CDR2 SVGAGI. There are 11 residues in the CDR3. V lost 11 bases and J lost 6; bases outside the gene matches: 4. The CDR3 coding sequence is TGTGCCGCCCGACAGGGGGCCGAGCAGTACTTC. Encoded protein: CAARQGAEQYF.

This clone was counted a few times. The CDR3 sequence is CASRAPGQGSYGYTF. The CDR3 DNA sequence: TGTGCCAGCAGGGCACCTGGACAGGGATCCTATGGCTACACCTTC. V gene TRBV27 combines with J gene TRBJ1-2; 8 nucleotides line up with TRBD1. With 6 bases clipped from V and 4 bases from J, the junction kept 10 bases outside the gene matches. CDR1 and CDR2 from the germline V gene are MNHEY and SMNVEV (reference sequence). The CDR3 sequence is 15 residues long.

V usage is TRBV30 and J usage is TRBJ2-4, with TRBD1 matching 7 bases. This CDR3 is built from 12 residues. With V trimmed by 2 bases and J by 16 bases, 11 bases remained unmatched. The germline CDR1 and CDR2 sequences are GTSNPN and SVGIG (reference sequence). The CDR3 protein is CAWSRTRDSPYF. DNA of the CDR3: TGTGCCTGGAGTCGGACCCGGGACAGTCCTTACTTC.

With respect to this clone: This CDR3 is also generated by other DNA sequences in the sample. The chain has TRBV3-1 (or the pseudogene TRBV3-2) and TRBJ1-2; 7 bases match TRBD1. V lost 6 bases to trimming and J lost 8 bases; unmatched junction nucleotides: 6. This CDR3 spans 12 amino acids. Germline V gene lookup returns CDR1 LGHDT and CDR2 YNNKEL (reference sequence). The CDR3 is CASSLTGVGYTF. Written as DNA, the CDR3 is TGTGCCAGCAGTCTTACAGGGGTAGGCTACACCTTC.

The V call is TRBV5-4, the J call TRBJ2-7; 7 positions match TRBD2. The CDR3 has 14 residues. The germline V gene encodes CDR1 SGHNT and CDR2 YYREEE (reference sequence). V lost 3 bases, J lost 0 bases, and 3 bases stayed unmatched. The chain's CDR3 is CASSWGGVSYEQYF. The CDR3 nucleotides read TGTGCCAGCAGCTGGGGGGGGGTCTCCTACGAGCAGTACTTC.

V usage is TRBV19 and J usage is TRBJ1-1; TRBD1 matches at 7 bases. CDR1 and CDR2 (germline): LNHDA, SQIVND (reference sequence). The V segment lost 7 bases and the J segment 4 bases; nucleotides outside the gene matches: 3. CDR3 length: 12 residues. The CDR3 loop reads CASTSGGTEAFF. The CDR3 coding sequence is TGTGCCAGTACTTCAGGGGGCACTGAAGCTTTCTTT. The variable domain in full, with the rest retrieved from reference TRBV19 and TRBJ1-1, is DGGITQSPKYLFRKEGQNVTLSCEQNLNHDAMYWYRQDPGQGLRLIYYSQIVNDFQKGDIAEGYSVSREKKESFPLTVTSAQKNPTAFYLCASTSGGTEAFFGQGTRLTVV.

This sequence joins TRBV20-1 and TRBJ2-3; TRBD2 agrees at 9 bases. Germline assignment: CDR1 DFQATT and CDR2 SNEGSKA (reference sequence). V shed 3 bases, J shed 3 bases, and the junction held 7 bases outside the gene matches. The CDR3 covers 15 residues. This CDR3 reads CSASGSGRSTDTQYF. CDR3 in DNA: TGCAGTGCTAGTGGTAGCGGGAGATCGACAGATACGCAGTATTTT.

The CDR3 DNA follows: TGTGCCAGCAGTGATTCAGGCAGGGGGTCACCCTATGGCTACACCTTC. Translation gives CASSDSGRGSPYGYTF. This rearrangement joins TRBV25-1 to TRBJ1-2; 7 nucleotides agree with TRBD1. Germline trimming cut 3 bases from V and 4 bases from J; bases unmatched to any gene: 11. The CDR3 loop spans 16 amino acids. Germline-derived CDR1 and CDR2 are MGHDK and SYGVNS.

The V call is TRBV19, the J call TRBJ2-7; maybe TRBD1 (6 bases). Germline V gene sequence: CDR1 LNHDA, CDR2 SQIVND (reference sequence). V lost 5 bases, J lost 2 bases, and 10 bases lay in between. The CDR3 extends over 13 amino acids. The CDR3 reads CASSSQGTYEQYF. In nucleotides, the CDR3 is TGTGCCAGTAGTTCCCAGGGGACCTACGAGCAGTACTTC.

The chain uses TRBV7-8 and TRBJ2-2; TRBD2 matches 10 bases. The CDR3 sequence is 18 residues long. CDR1 and CDR2 (germline): SGHVS, FQNEAQ. Unmatched junction bases numbered 7, after V lost 0 bases and J lost 3 bases. The CDR3 nucleotides are TGTGCCAGCAGCTTAGCAAGATCACTAGCGGGGTACACCGGGGAGCTGTTTTTT. This gives the protein CASSLARSLAGYTGELFF.